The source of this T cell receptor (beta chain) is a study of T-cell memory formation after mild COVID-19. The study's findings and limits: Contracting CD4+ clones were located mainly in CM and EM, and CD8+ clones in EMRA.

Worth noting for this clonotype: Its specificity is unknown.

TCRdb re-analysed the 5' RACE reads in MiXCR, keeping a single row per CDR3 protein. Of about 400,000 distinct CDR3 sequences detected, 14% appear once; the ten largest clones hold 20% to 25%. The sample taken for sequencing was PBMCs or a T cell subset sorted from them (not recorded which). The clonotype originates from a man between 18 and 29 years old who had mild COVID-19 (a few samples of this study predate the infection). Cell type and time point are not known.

This CDR3 reads CASSSGGPRETQYF. The CDR3 DNA is TGTGCCAGCAGCTCCGGGGGGCCGAGGGAGACCCAGTACTTC. The chain has TRBV7-2 and TRBJ2-5; TRBD2 is a possible D gene (7 bases). Germline CDR1 is SGHTA and CDR2 is FQGNSA. CDR3 length: 14 residues. V gave up 4 bases and J gave up 5 bases, with 14 bases separating them.